This T cell receptor beta chain was found in a study of spatial heterogeneity in lung cancer. From the 5' RACE reads, TCRdb called clonotypes with MiXCR, one entry per CDR3 protein. The sample carries about 9,900 distinct CDR3 sequences, less than 7.5% recorded once. The time point is: sample taken at primary tumor resection. Study-level results: For expanded intratumoral alpha and beta TCRs, counts tracked tumor mutation counts.

To note about this clonotype: The antigen is unknown. Given a much more abundant clone one base away, this may be a read error.

Sequences were derived from lung tumor tissue, sampled at surgery. The clonotype comes from a female donor with early-stage non-small cell lung cancer.

CDR3 in amino acids: CVSSFRAASYEQYF. The CDR3 DNA follows: TGTGTCAGCAGCTTTAGGGCAGCGAGCTACGAGCAGTACTTC. This sequence joins TRBV5-6 and TRBJ2-7, with no clear D. Germline values: CDR1 SGHDT, CDR2 YYEEEE. The CDR3 runs to 14 residues.